A selection of T cell receptor beta chains follows, all from one sample in a study of beta chain features in type 1 diabetes. This table comes from immunoSEQ multiplex PCR, and its TCRdb copy is limited to in-frame clones, with some not included. The sample consists of some 250,000 clones, about 26% of them appearing once. Sequenced material: central memory CD4+ T cells from blood. All receptors come from a man aged 25 to 45 in good health. CDR3s include the opening cysteine and the closing phenylalanine or tryptophan. Each record gives: J gene, CDR3 length, V gene, D gene, clone size, CDR3 DNA, CDR3 protein. The D gene is left open where the match is weak. The size of a clone is reported for some rows only, either as once, few or many, or as a class for expanded clones.

TRBJ2-1 | 14 | TRBV30 | . | few | TGTGCCTGCCGAAAAGGGGGATTGAGCGATGAGCAGTTCTTC | CACRKGGLSDEQFF
TRBJ1-5 | 14 | TRBV7-9 | TRBD1 | . | TGTGCCAGCAGCTTGGACAGGGCAAATCAGCCCCAGCATTTT | CASSLDRANQPQHF
TRBJ2-2 | 12 | TRBV6-5 | . | . | TGTGCCAGCAGCCCAGGCGCCGGGGAGCTGTTTTTT | CASSPGAGELFF
TRBJ2-4 | 12 | TRBV28 | . | many | TGTGAACAACTAGGGGGGAAAAACATTCAGTACTTC | CEQLGGKNIQYF
TRBJ1-2 | 14 | TRBV10-3 | . | . | TGTGCCATCAGTGAGTTGAGCAGTGAAGTAGGCTACACCTTC | CAISELSSEVGYTF
TRBJ2-5 | 14 | TRBV7-9 | TRBD2 | . | TGTGCCAGCAGCTTGCTAGCGGGGCAAGAGACCCAGTACTTC | CASSLLAGQETQYF
TRBJ2-3 | 12 | TRBV10-3 | . | . | TGTGCCATCAGTGAATGGACAGATACGCAGTATTTT | CAISEWTDTQYF
TRBJ2-2 | 16 | TRBV4-2 | . | once | TGTGCCAGCAGCCAAGCTCGGTTAGAGGGCACCGGGGAGCTGTTTTTT | CASSQARLEGTGELFF
TRBJ2-3 | 12 | TRBV27 | . | once | TGTGCCAGCGGACATACCACAGATACGCAGTATTTT | CASGHTTDTQYF
TRBJ2-1 | 17 | TRBV15 | TRBD2 | . | TGTGCCACCAGCAGAGAGTTACTAGCGGGAGGAGACAATGAGCAGTTCTTC | CATSRELLAGGDNEQFF
TRBJ2-5 | 15 | TRBV28 | TRBD2 | few | TGTGCCAGCAGTCATGGACTAGCGGAATCGGAGACCCAGTACTTC | CASSHGLAESETQYF
TRBJ2-1 | 13 | TRBV10-3 | . | few | TGTGCCATCAGTGAGTCGACAACTACTGAGCAGTTCTTC | CAISESTTTEQFF
TRBJ2-7 | 14 | TRBV6-5 | . | few | TGTGCCAGCAGTGACGCTCTGACGTCGACACTTTTGTACTTC | CASSDALTSTLLYF
TRBJ2-3 | 13 | TRBV6-5 | . | few | TGTGCCAGCAGTATCAAAGGCACAGATACGCAGTATTTT | CASSIKGTDTQYF
TRBJ2-4 | 15 | TRBV28 | . | many | TGTGCCAGCAGTTTCCTGTCGGAGGTTCAAAACATTCAGTACTTC | CASSFLSEVQNIQYF
TRBJ2-5 | 13 | TRBV2 | . | . | TGTGCCACCGCAGGGGGGGTACAAGAGACCCAGTACTTC | CATAGGVQETQYF
TRBJ2-1 | 14 | TRBV5-1 | . | . | TGCGCCAGTAAAGGGGTTAGCTCCTACAATGAGCAGTTCTTC | CASKGVSSYNEQFF
TRBJ2-5 | 13 | TRBV18 | TRBD2 | . | TGTGCCAGCTCGCGGGAGAGACAAGAGACCCAGTACTTC | CASSRERQETQYF
TRBJ1-4 | 15 | TRBV7-2 | . | . | TGTGCCAGCAGCCCCCGCCGTGCAACTAATGAAAAACTGTTTTTT | CASSPRRATNEKLFF
TRBJ2-7 | 14 | TRBV6-5 | . | few | TGTGCCAGCAGTTACTCGAGCGGTGTCTACGAGCAGTACTTC | CASSYSSGVYEQYF
TRBJ2-1 | 14 | TRBV10-3 | TRBD1 | many | TGTGCCATCACCCGGACAGGATTGGGCAATGAGCAGTTCTTC | CAITRTGLGNEQFF
TRBJ2-1 | 12 | TRBV4-3 | . | few | TGCGCCAGCAGCGGTGCTGGCAATGAGCAGTTCTTC | CASSGAGNEQFF